This record concerns one T cell receptor beta chain sequence. The antigen is not known. It was with random hexamers that roughly 0.45 to 1 ug RNA was reverse transcribed. The TCR beta CDR3 was amplified by immunoSEQ multiplex PCR across 54 Vbeta, 13 Jbeta. Each CDR3 protein gets one entry after TCRdb re-called the immunoSEQ multiplex PCR reads with MiXCR. The data hold approximately 120,000 distinct CDR3 sequences, with 85% to 95% observed a single time. This sample was included in a study of CD8 T cells in Susac syndrome. Study-wide points: As the study acknowledged, the number of individuals who were part of its TCR sequencing and HLA analysis was relatively small.

In germline, CDR1 is SGHRS, CDR2 YFSETQ. There are 12 residues in the CDR3. The V and J ends lost 4 bases and 3 bases respectively, with 7 bases between them. Material: CD8+ T cells from PBMCs. This receptor was taken from a human donor in good health. The genes are TRBV5-1 and TRBJ2-5, with D maybe TRBD2 (5 bases). The CDR3 loop reads CASSQLEETQYF. CDR3 DNA: TGCGCCAGCAGCCAACTAGAAGAGACCCAGTACTTC.